Listed below are T cell receptor beta chains from one sample, sequenced in a study of T cells in Graves' hyperthyroidism and ophthalmopathy. One entry per CDR3 protein, called by TCRdb with MiXCR from the multiplex PCR reads. Of 350,000 to 400,000 distinct CDR3 sequences listed, 15% to 20% were seen once; the top ten hold roughly 3.5%. Specimen: blood. Source of these receptors: a woman aged 18-35 years with Graves' hyperthyroidism. CDR3s include the opening cysteine and the closing phenylalanine or tryptophan. D genes are given only for firm matches. Expanded clones get a size class; other rows say once, few or many, or leave the size out.

v_gene	abundance	d_gene	len	j_gene	CDR3nt	CDR3aa
TRBV4-2	many	NA	17	TRBJ1-1	TGTGCCAGCAGCCAAGCCCCCGAACGGGTAGGGGTGAAGGAAGCTTTCTTT	CASSQAPERVGVKEAFF
TRBV19	NA	NA	16	TRBJ2-7	TGTGCCAGTAAAAAGAAAGCAATGGGGGAAACCTACGAGCAGTACTTC	CASKKKAMGETYEQYF
TRBV6-1	many	NA	17	TRBJ1-2	TGTGCCAGCAGTGAACCAACCGGGCAGGGGATAAACTATGGCTACACCTTC	CASSEPTGQGINYGYTF
TRBV3-1	many	NA	13	TRBJ1-2	TGTGCCAGCAGCCAATCAGGGTTGGATGGCTACACCTTC	CASSQSGLDGYTF
TRBV14	many	NA	11	TRBJ1-3	TGTGCCAGCAGCCACAGTAACACCATATATTTT	CASSHSNTIYF
TRBV7-3	many	NA	14	TRBJ2-7	TGTGCCAGCAGCTTATCGGGGGGCAACTACGAGCAGTACTTC	CASSLSGGNYEQYF
TRBV6-4	NA	NA	11	TRBJ2-7	TGTGCCCGAGGCACGTTCTACGAGCAGTACTTC	CARGTFYEQYF
TRBV24-1	many	NA	13	TRBJ1-2	TGTGCCACCAGTGATTTGAACACAGCTGGCTACACCTTC	CATSDLNTAGYTF
TRBV2	few	TRBD2	17	TRBJ2-2	TGTGCCAGCACCCTCGGGGGAGCGGGGGGGCCGGCCGGGGAGCTGTTTTTT	CASTLGGAGGPAGELFF
TRBV5-1	many	NA	14	TRBJ1-1	TGCGCCAGCCGCTGGGGAAAGGGGAACACTGAAGCTTTCTTT	CASRWGKGNTEAFF
TRBV28	many	NA	13	TRBJ2-7	TGTGCCAGCATGGTTCCATTCTCCTACGAGCAGTACTTC	CASMVPFSYEQYF
TRBV19	many	NA	13	TRBJ1-2	TGTGCCACAGCTCGCGGGGGGCGATATGGCTACACCTTC	CATARGGRYGYTF
TRBV29-1	NA	NA	14	TRBJ2-5	TGCAGCGTTGAAGGGGCCGCGAGGACGCAGACCCAGTACTTC	CSVEGAARTQTQYF
TRBV24-1	many	NA	15	TRBJ2-2	TGTGCCACCAAATTTCAGACCGAAAACACCGGGGAGCTGTTTTTT	CATKFQTENTGELFF
TRBV11-2	many	NA	13	TRBJ1-2	TGTGCCAGCAGCTTGGGGGGGCTGAATGGCTACACCTTC	CASSLGGLNGYTF
TRBV6-1	NA	TRBD1	16	TRBJ1-3	TGTGCCAGCACCAGAAAGACAGGGAACTCTGGAAACACCATATATTTT	CASTRKTGNSGNTIYF
TRBV10-1	NA	NA	13	TRBJ1-1	TGCGCCAGCAGGGCCAGACAGAACACTGAAGCTTTCTTT	CASRARQNTEAFF
TRBV12-3/TRBV12-4	many	NA	15	TRBJ1-2	TGTGCCAGCAGTTCCAGGATAACTCAGGACTATGGCTACACCTTC	CASSSRITQDYGYTF
TRBV20-1	few	NA	13	TRBJ2-7	TGCAGCGTTCCCGGGACTCGCGATTACGAGCAGTACTTC	CSVPGTRDYEQYF
TRBV2	NA	TRBD1	14	TRBJ2-5	TGTGCCAGCAGTCCCGGGACAGGCAGTGGGACCCAGTACTTC	CASSPGTGSGTQYF
TRBV9	NA	NA	13	TRBJ2-5	TGTGCCAGCAGCGTTGGTTTCCAAGAGACCCAGTACTTC	CASSVGFQETQYF
TRBV18	many	NA	14	TRBJ1-5	TGTGCCAGCTCACCGCTCGTAGGGAATCAGCCCCAGCATTTT	CASSPLVGNQPQHF
TRBV6-1	many	NA	15	TRBJ1-2	TGTGCCAGCAGTGTTCTGGGCCAGGCTTTCTATGGCTACACCTTC	CASSVLGQAFYGYTF
TRBV2	many	NA	14	TRBJ2-2	TGTGCCAGCAGTGAGCAGGGGAGGCCCGGGGAGCTGTTTTTT	CASSEQGRPGELFF
TRBV6-1	few	TRBD1	12	TRBJ2-7	TGTGCTTTCAACAGGGGACACTACGAGCAGTACTTC	CAFNRGHYEQYF
TRBV4-1	NA	TRBD1	16	TRBJ1-1	TGCGCCAGCAGCCAGGCCGACAGGGGAAGGAACACTGAAGCTTTCTTT	CASSQADRGRNTEAFF
TRBV7-3	NA	TRBD2	16	TRBJ2-1	TGTGCCAGCAGCTTAGAGGGTAGCGGGGGGTTGGATGAGCAGTTCTTC	CASSLEGSGGLDEQFF
TRBV6-4	many	TRBD1	17	TRBJ1-5	TGTGCCAGCAGGGGCCATACCCACAGGGGAAGCAATCAGCCCCAGCATTTT	CASRGHTHRGSNQPQHF
TRBV12-3/TRBV12-4	many	NA	15	TRBJ1-2	TGTGCCAGCATCCCCTCGATCGAGGGGCCCTATGGCTACACCTTC	CASIPSIEGPYGYTF
TRBV10-3	many	NA	13	TRBJ1-1	TGTGCCATCAGTGGGGGACAGAACACTGAAGCTTTCTTT	CAISGGQNTEAFF